The 9 T cell receptor beta chains below come from one sample, sequenced in a study of T cell changes during pregnancy in multiple sclerosis (dated by TCRdb to the late 2010s). Library method: the immunoSEQ multiplex PCR assay. TCRdb holds this immuneACCESS table with in-frame rearrangements only. Some clones are missing; in checked studies, unresolved V genes explain under half, and the rest has no known cause. For this sample there are tens of thousands of clones; 89% appear just once. Approximately 6.1% of the sample rests with the top ten. This sample comprised CD8+ T cells from peripheral blood mononuclear cells, obtained in the second trimester of pregnancy. These receptors came from a female donor with multiple sclerosis, enrolled in a pregnancy study.

This clone was observed once. The CDR3 is CASSFTGGKPQHF. The CDR3 DNA sequence: TGTGCCAGCAGTTTTACAGGCGGCAAGCCCCAGCATTTT. This chain joins TRBV27 and TRBJ1-5, with D maybe TRBD1 (5 bases). This CDR3 has 13 residues. From germline, CDR1 is MNHEY and CDR2 SMNVEV (reference sequence). Trimming cost V 3 bases and J 8 bases, with 11 bases left between them.

The V and J genes are TRBV6-5 and TRBJ2-1; 13 positions agree with TRBD2. The CDR3 totals 16 residues. CDR1 MNHEY and CDR2 SVGAGI come from the germline V gene. V lost 1 base to trimming and J lost 6 bases; unmatched junction nucleotides: 3. In DNA form, the CDR3 reads TGTGCCAGCAGTTACTTACTAGCGGGAGGGCTCAATGAGCAGTTCTTC. It specifies CASSYLLAGGLNEQFF.

This chain connects TRBV6-1 to TRBJ2-1; D possibly corresponds to TRBD2 (6 bases). The V end was cut by 3 bases, the J end by 3 bases, with 12 bases between. The CDR3 sequence is 15 residues long. Germline CDR1 and CDR2: MNHNS and SASEGT. This chain's CDR3 is CASSEFSGVYNEQFF. CDR3 sequence (DNA): TGTGCCAGCAGTGAGTTTAGCGGAGTCTACAATGAGCAGTTCTTC.

This clone has just a few counts. The V gene is TRBV29-1, the J gene TRBJ1-1, with D possibly being TRBD1 (5 bases). V lost 3 bases and J 1 base, leaving 12 bases between the germline ends. The CDR3 spans 14 residues. The V gene's germline CDR1 is SQVTM and CDR2 ANQGSEA. The CDR3 DNA is TGCAGCGTTGATAGGGGCAGATCGAACACTGAAGCTTTCTTT. It codes for CSVDRGRSNTEAFF.

The chain uses TRBV10-3 and TRBJ2-1; 13 bases are a match to TRBD2. Germline CDR1 is ENHRY and CDR2 is SYGVKD. This CDR3 region has 15 residues. Trimming removed 3 bases from V and 5 bases from J; junction bases left unmatched: 1. As DNA, the CDR3 is TGTGCCATCAGTGAAGGGACTAGCGGGGACAATGAGCAGTTCTTC. Translation: CAISEGTSGDNEQFF.

CDR3 loop: CASSYFFSGTVYEQYF. As DNA, the CDR3 is TGTGCCAGCAGTTACTTTTTCTCCGGGACAGTCTACGAGCAGTACTTC. The V and J genes are TRBV6-5 and TRBJ2-7; 7 nucleotides line up with TRBD1. This CDR3 is 16 amino acids long. The germline gives CDR1 MNHEY, CDR2 SVGAGI. Germline trimming cut 1 base from V and 3 bases from J; bases unmatched to any gene: 9.

This sequence joins TRBV19 and TRBJ2-1; TRBD2 aligns across 11 bases. The CDR3 has 20 amino acids. V lost 5 bases, J lost 0 bases, and 15 bases stayed unmatched. CDR1 is LNHDA, CDR2 SQIVND, per germline (reference sequence). CDR3 bases: TGTGCCAGTAGTTCTATTGCTCCGGGACTAGCGGCTTCCTCCTACAATGAGCAGTTCTTC. Its protein is CASSSIAPGLAASSYNEQFF. The entire variable domain, with the rest obtained from reference TRBV19 and TRBJ2-1, is as follows: DGGITQSPKYLFRKEGQNVTLSCEQNLNHDAMYWYRQDPGQGLRLIYYSQIVNDFQKGDIAEGYSVSREKKESFPLTVTSAQKNPTAFYLCASSSIAPGLAASSYNEQFFGPGTRLTVL.

This chain links TRBV9 with TRBJ2-1; TRBD2 matches at 11 bases. V dropped 0 bases and J dropped 10; count of bases not matched to a gene: 9. Germline lookup yields CDR1 SGDLS and CDR2 YYNGEE. The CDR3 length is 16 residues. CDR3 loop: CASSVVISGRAGEQFF. In DNA form, the CDR3 reads TGTGCCAGCAGCGTAGTTATTAGCGGGAGGGCCGGGGAGCAGTTCTTC.

The sample holds one count of this clone. This sequence joins TRBV7-9 and TRBJ2-2; D gene uncertain. Germline assignment: CDR1 SEHNR and CDR2 FQNEAQ (reference sequence). V gave up 3 bases and J gave up 7 bases, with 3 bases separating them. The CDR3 spans 11 residues. CDR3 in amino acids: CASSFVGELFF. CDR3 sequence (DNA): TGTGCCAGCAGCTTCGTCGGGGAGCTGTTTTTT.